This T cell receptor beta chain derives from a study of blood T cell repertoires in COVID-19 (dated by TCRdb to about 2020). In terms of the full investigation: Samples covering the acute and convalescent phases of COVID-19 were provided by collaborators in the United States, Italy and Spain. A freely available public database, intended as a resource for researchers studying the immune response to SARS-CoV-2, is where the repertoires were released. The dataset comprised deeply sampled blood TCRbeta repertoires from subjects exposed to, actively infected with, or recovered from COVID-19. The prospective study material was composed of cDNA or gDNA derived from T cells, B-cell-depleted T cells, or PBMCs. The sample metadata nearly always contained a de-identified subject ID, COVID-19 status, age in years and sex. The samples were drawn from the first 160 participants of the ongoing ImmuneRACE study and from over a thousand subjects provided by 6 global collaborators. Where available, HLA class I and class II types were taken from metadata supplied by the sample provider and were not determined by assay-based typing.

The CDR3 has 11 amino acids, counting the end cysteine and phenylalanine. Only the CDR3 region is kept as DNA, spanning 33 bases read in frame from base 1. V lost 5 bases and J lost 8 bases; the stretch between them is 10 bases long. The germline V gene (reference sequence) specifies DFQATT as CDR1 and SNEGSKA as CDR2. As concerns this clone: Its antigen has not been determined. No clone much larger than this one lies a single base away; base qualities are absent.

Broader findings and caveats from the paper: The quantity of clinical and demographic metadata differed by source and by participant and was supplied without curation.

Each collaborating institution followed its own protocols to collect whole blood in K2EDTA tubes. For TCRbeta analysis, collaborator samples were shipped as frozen whole blood, as isolated PBMCs, or as DNA extracted from either sample type. TCRbeta CDR3 regions were amplified from genomic DNA using the immunoSEQ Assay, a bias-controlled multiplex PCR. From the authors' description of their analysis: The number of nucleated cells in each sample was estimated by amplification of reference gene primers within the assay. Sequence reads were collapsed and filtered to measure the absolute abundance of every unique TCRbeta CDR3 rearrangement. For each sample, productive Simpson clonality was calculated as the square root of Simpson's diversity index across productive rearrangements. TCRdb took this table from immuneACCESS and kept in-frame rearrangements with V and J called. Such tables lack part of the clones; where checked against another copy, unresolved V genes explain under half of the gap, and the rest is unexplained. V and J calls and clone size are those listed in that table; D and trimming were worked out from the DNA. For this sample there are about 140,000 clones; roughly 90% appear just once. Jointly, the top ten make up about 10% of the sample.

The chain links TRBV20-1 with TRBJ2-1; TRBD1 is possibly the D segment (7 matching bases). The sequenced sample was peripheral blood. This receptor was obtained from a man in his fifties with active or convalescent COVID-19. The bases are TGCAGTGCTGACAGGGACTATGAGCAGTTCTTC. It translates as CSADRDYEQFF.